A single T cell receptor (beta chain) is shown here with its context. Its target is unknown. The method was immunoSEQ multiplex PCR; TCRdb's version includes in-frame clones alone and lacks a portion of them. The sample shows 65,000 to 100,000 clones, almost 90% of them seen only once. The data belong to a study of T cell responses to AZD1222 COVID-19 vaccine. Findings and caveats of the study: At 160-218 and 743-854, vaccine-associated CD4 TCRs were dominant, and they spanned spike. Increased Spike-specific TCR breadth and depth were observed after two AZD1222 doses. Just 6 or 7 people given AZD1222 tested seropositive at baseline.

Trimming left V 0 bases short and J 8 bases short, with 5 bases between. Germline loops: CDR1 SGHTS, CDR2 YDEGEE. The CDR3 is made up of 11 amino acids. The source was peripheral blood, collected 28 days after the second AZD1222 dose. The chain couples TRBV5-8 to TRBJ1-2; D gene ambiguous. The sequence derives from an adult who received the AZD1222 COVID-19 vaccine. The CDR3 DNA sequence: TGTGCCAGCAGCTTGGGGGGAGGCTACACCTTC. Its protein is CASSLGGGYTF.